The sample holds one count of the clone carrying this T cell receptor beta chain. Its cognate antigen is unknown. As the sequencing template, cDNA was produced by extracting RNA and reverse transcribing it. Libraries were prepared by immunoSEQ multiplex PCR; TCRdb keeps only in-frame clonotypes and omits some of them. The sample has approximately 210,000 clones; roughly three fifths are singletons. Treatment in this sample: oral pan-JAK inhibitor, 5-10 mg twice daily. The data derive from a study of CD8+ T cells in alopecia areata. The overall study: A regimen of oral tofacitinib, 5 to 10 mg twice daily, was given to treated patients. Findings and limits, study-wide: Among the 100 top clones, expanded CD8+ clones, like scalp clonality, were significantly decreased by tofacitinib. For baseline CD8+ expansion, any link to response stays uncertain with one nonresponder.

Germline V gene lookup returns CDR1 MGHDK and CDR2 SYGVNS. The CDR3 consists of 13 residues. Trimming cost V 4 bases and J 2 bases, with 9 bases left between them. Material: CD4+ T cells sorted from blood, obtained at approximately week 45, from a patient treated with tofacitinib. This chain connects TRBV25-1 to TRBJ2-7; the D gene is possibly TRBD1 (5 bases). This TCR was recovered from a human donor with alopecia areata. The CDR3 protein is CASSGGAPYEQYF. As DNA, the CDR3 is TGTGCCAGCAGTGGTGGGGCCCCCTACGAGCAGTACTTC.